In its sample, the clone carrying this TCR beta chain was seen once. Its antigen is not known. The source of the sample is a study of T cells after posttransplantation cyclophosphamide. The assay was immunoSEQ multiplex PCR, and TCRdb's table has in-frame clones only and misses some. The table records roughly 20,000 clones, 95% to 98% of them present only once. Study outcomes and limitations: Recipient CMV seropositivity and CMV reactivation strongly tracked TRB clonality. Later blood repertoires were often dominated by clones from the donor CD8+ memory compartment. Tissue-infiltrating T cells from skin or gut overlapped little with blood T cells.

The naive gate required viable CD3+CD4+ or CD3+CD8+ cells with CCR7+CD45RA+CD45RO-CD95-CD27+CD28+ phenotype. This related bone marrow graft donor gave peripheral blood on the day of marrow donation. Between the trimmed V and J ends, which lost 1 base and 6 bases, there was a span of 10 bases. Germline-derived CDR1 and CDR2 are SEHNR and FQNEAQ (reference sequence). This CDR3 has 14 residues. The clonotype comes from a man aged 35 to 55 in good health, CMV-negative, and a related stem cell transplant donor. The chain carries TRBV7-9 and TRBJ1-3; D call uncertain. Sequences were obtained from naive CD4+ T cells sorted from PBMCs. The CDR3 here is CASSLEEVLNTIYF. CDR3 coding DNA: TGTGCCAGCAGCTTAGAGGAGGTTTTAAACACCATATATTTT.